The sequence of this T cell receptor (beta chain) was determined in a study of T cell responses to AZD1222 COVID-19 vaccine. Study findings and constraints: The repertoires were collected only after the peak T cell response. Spike-specific TCR depth and breadth grew after two AZD1222 doses. Spike was spanned by vaccine-associated CD4 TCRs, with dominance at 160-218 and 743-854.

Second doses at about 4 or about 12 weeks were pooled. Sequenced by immunoSEQ multiplex PCR; TCRdb stores in-frame clones only, minus some. There are 180,000 or so clones in the sample; 90% to 95% occur only once, and about 1.5% lies in the top ten. About this clone itself: The antigen is unknown.

The sample consisted of peripheral blood, taken 28 days after the second AZD1222 dose. This sequence originates from an adult who received the AZD1222 COVID-19 vaccine.

In nucleotides, the CDR3 is TGTGCCAGCAGTTTCCAGGGATTGGACTACACCTTC. It encodes CASSFQGLDYTF. J is TRBJ1-2 and V is TRBV12-3 or TRBV12-4, with D perhaps TRBD1 (5 bases). The CDR3 length is 12 residues. V was cut by 3 bases and J by 10 bases, with 12 bases left in between.